The clone carrying this TCR beta chain was observed many times. The V segment lost 4 bases and the J segment 0 bases; nucleotides outside the gene matches: 3. Germline-derived CDR1 and CDR2 are MGHRA and YSYEKL. CDR3 length equals 15 residues. This entry is derived from a study of blood T cell repertoires in COVID-19. Study context: Sites in the United States, Italy and Spain provided acute and convalescent COVID-19 samples.

Clones were sequenced by immunoSEQ multiplex PCR, and TCRdb holds only the in-frame ones, with some missing. The repertoire holds about 130,000 clones, with nearly 70% as singletons. V gene TRBV4-1 combines with J gene TRBJ2-7; 10 nucleotides agree with TRBD2. The material sequenced was peripheral blood. This sequence originates from a woman between 70 and 85 years old with acute or convalescent COVID-19. DNA for the CDR3: TGCGCCAGCAGCCTTCGGACTAGCGGCTCCTACGAGCAGTACTTC. As protein: CASSLRTSGSYEQYF.